This T cell receptor beta chain was captured by sequencing in a study of cytomegalovirus exposure and HLA in healthy donors (dated by TCRdb to about 2017). Background on the whole study: According to an earlier analysis of 587 of the donors, roughly 180 million T cells yielded roughly 110 million unique TCR beta sequences and approximately 300 Gb of sequence data. Among the approximately 400 genotyped donors, around 81% belonged to the genetic ancestry cluster associated with self-reported Caucasian donors. Five DR-DQ haplotypes were treated as single units for association and clustering because of strong linkage in the cohort. Along with the roughly 710-subject first cohort, a separate validation cohort of over a hundred different subjects was used. High-throughput TCR immunosequencing, statistical association of individual TCRs with disease status, and machine learning were combined to predict cytomegalovirus infection status. In a later genetic analysis, genome-wide SNP genotypes for about three fifths of the 666 donors were used, and that subset was treated as a discovery cohort. Both class I and class II loci were covered by HLA typing, at four-digit resolution. In a later analysis, previously published TCR beta repertoires from some 640 donors were re-analyzed and high-resolution HLA genotyping was added so that TCR occurrence patterns could be studied. The study was designed to test whether signatures of past pathogen exposure could be identified by cataloging public T cell receptors. All discovery cohort repertoires had been generated on a single sequencing platform. An earlier analysis of roughly 600 of the donors used high-throughput TCR beta sequencing to judge whether each TCR beta V gene segment behaved as functional or pseudogenic. Among roughly 400 genotyped donors of the cohort, an average of 235,054 unique TCR beta nucleotide sequences were sequenced per donor, roughly 18% of them non-productive. Around 330 gigabases of sequencing data and tens of millions of unique TCR sequences made up an early release that covered approximately 650 HLA-typed donors. The number of donors typed differed by locus, with about 629-640 for A, B, C, DRB1 and DQB1, 522 for DQA1, approximately 580 for DPA1, and around 430 for DPB1. The T cell repertoires of under 750 subjects were profiled by immunosequencing and related to cytomegalovirus serostatus. Rather than using new phenotypic data, the later analysis identified candidate immune exposures from TCR beta sequences and from how often those sequences occurred across donors. Alongside the repertoire data, information on donor age, sex, ethnicity and CMV serostatus was compiled.

From its cysteine to its phenylalanine, the CDR3 spans 13 amino acids. Only CDR3 DNA is held: 39 bases, read in frame from base 1. The V end loses 3 bases and the J end loses 2 bases, and a stretch of 6 bases separates them. The germline V gene specifies SGHTA as CDR1 and FQGNSA as CDR2. Worth noting for this clone: The specificity of this receptor is unknown. Base qualities are missing; no much larger clone stands one base away.

The cohort was made up of approximately 670 healthy bone marrow donors. All cohort members were sampled while nominally healthy, although unrecorded immune exposures were likely present. The donor tested CMV seropositive, placing the donor among the 290 or so seropositive members of the cohort. Each donor provided a peripheral blood sample, and peripheral blood mononuclear cells were used for TCR beta sequencing. The Qiagen DNeasy Blood Extraction Kit was used to extract genomic DNA from the blood cell samples. Library preparation was by the immunoSEQ multiplex PCR assay. A mixture of 60 forward primers for TCR Vbeta segments and 13 reverse primers for TCR Jbeta segments was used in the multiplex PCR. The CDR3 region of rearranged TCR beta genes was amplified from genomic DNA with a multiplex PCR assay. The amplified TCR beta libraries were sequenced on the Illumina HiSeq System as 87-base-pair reads. Regarding the original processing steps: In a later analysis, some 80 million unique TCR beta chains were counted across the roughly 670 repertoires, and around 10 million of these chains were shared by at least two donors. To remove PCR and sequencing errors, raw reads were error-corrected and collapsed into unique sequences using a nearest-neighbor algorithm that merged closely related sequences. V, D and J gene segments were assigned by aligning CDR3 sequences to IMGT reference sequences. For a sequence to be retained, a match of at least six nucleotides was required to both a V gene segment and a J gene segment. A rearrangement counted as productive if the CDR3 had no stop codons and remained in frame with V and J, and every other rearrangement counted as non-productive. Following IMGT convention, CDR3 was defined as the stretch from the second conserved V-encoded cysteine to the conserved J-encoded phenylalanine. In an earlier analysis of around 570 of the donors, sequences lacking an unambiguous match to a single V gene segment were excluded. An earlier analysis of around 600 of the donors classified V segments as functional when productive rearrangements were above 56.7% and as segregating when the standard deviation between donors was above 5%. A statistical classification framework was developed to diagnose cytomegalovirus status using the catalog of TCR beta chain sequences. In a later analysis, V and J genes were assigned by comparing TCR nucleotide sequences against IMGT/GENE-DB human TR gene sequences. Using the TCRdist pipeline, a later analysis assigned CDR3 sequences along with most-parsimonious VDJ recombination scenarios. A later analysis defined each TCR beta chain by its CDR3 amino acid sequence plus V-gene family, and excluded reads lacking a unique V-gene family. As a way to deal with suspected cross-contamination and a sequencing artifact, a later analysis dropped approximately 570 nucleotide sequences that were highly shared and had low generation probability. In a later analysis, a clonal expansion index was calculated for each public chain from normalized within-repertoire ranks of inferred template counts. In a later analysis, generation probabilities were computed using a VDJ recombination model fitted to out-of-frame rearrangements, and the results were checked against IGoR. A later analysis scored TCR-TCR, TCR-HLA and TCR-CMV co-occurrence with hypergeometric tests, applying a repertoire-size bias correction to TCR pairs. In a later analysis, false discovery rates were estimated by permuting HLA or CMV assignments 20 times. In a later analysis, co-occurring TCRs were grouped using DBSCAN, with TCRdist sequence similarity added in when clustering inside HLA-allele-positive subsets. For co-occurrence clustering, repertoires with fewer than 30,000 or more than 120,000 public chains were excluded, along with roughly five repertoires with anomalous nucleotide sharing. In TCRdb, the immuneACCESS table is reduced to in-frame sequences with V and J assigned. These tables do not hold every clone; where another copy was compared, an unresolved V gene accounts for under half, and the others remain unexplained. V and J calls plus clone size are reproduced from that table; the DNA served to infer D and trimming. The sample yields about 82,000 clones; 80% to 90% were counted once. The ten top clones hold 15% to 20% of the sample.

The paper as a whole reports these results and caveats: Most CMV-associated TCR beta chains appeared to be HLA-restricted in a later analysis, and the HLA associations seemed to be driven largely by CMV exposure. Specific HLA alleles were associated with some 15,000 TCR beta sequences at a false discovery rate of 0.05 in a later analysis. While some public TCRs were present in many individuals, most TCR sequences turned up only very rarely across donors. A later genetic analysis associated a missense DCLRE1C variant with V-gene and J-gene trimming of TCR beta chains, and an independent cohort replicated the association. A cluster of highly shared sequence variants was judged likely to represent a technical artifact of the sequencing pipeline. Because the 87-base-pair reads could not distinguish some IMGT-functional V segments, including TRBV6-2 and TRBV6-3, those segments were excluded. Because HLA typing was missing for some donors at each locus, association tests included only the typed subset. Because counts were too low, seventeen rarely observed V segments, including chromosome 9 orphons, were left out of the earlier analysis of 587 of the donors. Strong co-occurrence of HLA alleles, especially DR and DQ, made assigning TCR associations to individual alleles difficult. In an earlier analysis of approximately 600 of the donors, most TCR beta V segments were observed in productive rearrangements about 87% or about 30% of the time, broadly matching IMGT annotations. A total of 150 to 200 TCR beta chains were listed by the study as associated with cytomegalovirus. In a later analysis, HLA-associated TCR beta chains were found to be more clonally expanded and to have lower generation probabilities than equally common non-associated chains. In a later genetic analysis, fewer N-insertions in productive TCRs were reported among donors in an Asian-associated ancestry cluster than the approximately 670-donor mean. CMV serostatus was the only immune exposure information available for the cohort. According to a later analysis, parvovirus B19, influenza, CMV and Epstein-Barr virus appeared linked to several top co-occurrence clusters. A further reported finding was that TCR beta sequences accurately predicted the HLA-A and HLA-B alleles for most subjects in the first cohort. The classifier was reported to diagnose cytomegalovirus status with high specificity and sensitivity in both the original cohort and the validation cohort. Linkage disequilibrium might explain the correlated functional status among segregating V segments, but an unknown experimental factor could not be excluded. The cohort was sequenced for TCR beta chains only, and without alpha or paired-chain data the features that could be detected were limited. Three of the identified cytomegalovirus-associated TCR beta chains were confirmed in vitro to be specific for cytomegalovirus antigens. Roughly uniform sequencing depth across donors was assumed in presence/absence analyses, although this assumption may not hold. In a later analysis, TCR association rates were found to vary across HLA loci, with the most associated TCRs seen for DRB1 alleles and the fewest for HLA-C alleles. The authors suggested that the approach could potentially be generalized to other disease states and immunological phenotypes.

This receptor was taken from a man between 65 and 79 years old in good health and CMV-seropositive. Sequencing was carried out using PBMCs. The chain couples TRBV7-2 to TRBJ2-3; no confident D gene assignment can be made. The DNA is TGTGCCAGCAGCTTCACACCCACAGATACGCAGTATTTT. This encodes CASSFTPTDTQYF. The CDR3 plus the reference TRBV7-2 and TRBJ2-3 genes for the other parts give the full variable domain: GAGVSQSPSNKVTEKGKDVELRCDPISGHTALYWYRQSLGQGLEFLIYFQGNSAPDKSGLPSDRFSAERTGGSVSTLTIQRTQQEDSAVYLCASSFTPTDTQYFGPGTRLTVL.